This TCR beta chain was identified during a study of control samples from healthy donors and cancer patients. The protocol was immunoSEQ multiplex PCR, while the TCRdb copy is restricted to in-frame clones and leaves out a portion. The sample shows tens of thousands of clones, about 79% of them seen only once. The V and J ends lost 7 bases and 10 bases respectively, with 17 bases between them. CDR3 size: 14 residues. The germline CDR1 and CDR2 sequences are MNHEY and SVGAGI. The chain is built from TRBV6-5 and TRBJ1-6; TRBD1 is a possible D gene (5 bases). This clonotype was sampled from a man between 60 and 75 years old with head and neck cancer. Input material: PBMCs. The CDR3 region is CASTRGRFGSPLHF. In DNA, the CDR3 is TGTGCCAGCACGAGGGGCAGATTCGGGTCACCCCTCCACTTT.